Listed here is a single TCR beta chain. The data were taken from a study of blood T cell repertoires in COVID-19. Study at large: Sample material is recorded as cDNA or gDNA derived from T cells, B-cell-depleted T cells, or PBMCs.

The table came from immunoSEQ multiplex PCR; TCRdb's copy has only in-frame clones and leaves some out. The sample lists about 140,000 clones; around four fifths were seen once. The CDR3 has 17 residues. The germline CDR1 and CDR2 sequences are SGHDN and FVKESK. The V and J ends lost 0 bases and 5 bases, in that order; junction bases with no gene match: 10. Sequencing used peripheral blood. The gene calls are TRBV14 and TRBJ1-5, with TRBD1 matching 7 bases. The clonotype comes from a woman aged 80 or older with acute or convalescent COVID-19. The DNA for the CDR3 is TGTGCCAGCAGCCAAGATTACGGGACAGTCTCCGATCAGCCCCAGCATTTT. Protein: CASSQDYGTVSDQPQHF.